The 10 T cell receptor beta chains presented below share a single source sample, sequenced in a study of chemoradiotherapy in HPV16-positive cancers. The data were produced by immunoSEQ multiplex PCR, yet TCRdb's version contains in-frame clones alone and is incomplete. This sample has more than 850 clones, with 84% found just once. The specimen was tumor tissue, collected from a patient who underwent chemoradiotherapy. The source of these receptors is a human donor with HPV-associated anogenital cancer.

The chain couples TRBV5-1 to TRBJ2-4; D tentatively reads TRBD1 or TRBD2 (7 bases each). The V end lost 4 bases, the J end lost 5 bases, and 25 bases lay between the germline ends. This CDR3 is built from 18 residues. Germline V lookup: CDR1 SGHRS, CDR2 YFSETQ. The CDR3 DNA is TGCGCCAGCAGCCCTTGGGGGGCTAGGCAGGGGGGGCAAAACATTCAGTACTTC. Amino acids: CASSPWGARQGGQNIQYF.

This clone was seen a single time. The J gene is TRBJ2-1, the V gene TRBV2; D possibly corresponds to TRBD2 (5 bases). Germline values: CDR1 SNHLY, CDR2 FYNNEI. V gave up 7 bases and J gave up 4 bases, with 11 bases separating them. The CDR3 loop spans 13 amino acids. The CDR3 nucleotides are TGTGCCAGCAAGAGGGAACAGTACAATGAGCAGTTCTTC. As protein: CASKREQYNEQFF.

The V call is TRBV7-6, the J call TRBJ2-5; 7 positions agree with TRBD1. The J call may be faulty, since TRBJ2-7 better matches the DNA end. Per the germline V gene, CDR1 is SGHVS and CDR2 is FNYEAQ. This CDR3 has 13 residues. CDR3 in DNA: TGTGCCAGCAGCGTAGACAGGGACTACGAGCAGTACTTC. Protein product: CASSVDRDYEQYF.

The genes are TRBV27 and TRBJ1-6; D possibly corresponds to TRBD1 (6 bases). This CDR3 has 13 amino acids. Germline values: CDR1 MNHEY, CDR2 SMNVEV (reference sequence). Trimming stripped 6 bases from V and 6 bases from J, with 9 bases between. The CDR3 here is CASSWTVNSPLHF. As DNA, the CDR3 is TGTGCCAGCAGCTGGACAGTTAATTCACCCCTCCACTTT.

The rearrangement uses TRBV5-4 and TRBJ1-1; D might be TRBD1 (6 bases). The CDR3 covers 15 residues. V dropped 3 bases and J dropped 4 bases, with 16 bases sitting between them. Germline-derived CDR1 and CDR2 are SGHNT and YYREEE (reference sequence). The CDR3: CASSWGPGMPTEAFF. The CDR3 nucleotides read TGTGCCAGCAGCTGGGGGCCGGGAATGCCCACTGAAGCTTTCTTT. Variable domain in full (rest from reference TRBV5-4 and TRBJ1-1): ETGVTQSPTHLIKTRGQQVTLRCSSQSGHNTVSWYQQALGQGPQFIFQYYREEENGRGNFPPRFSGLQFPNYSSELNVNALELDDSALYLCASSWGPGMPTEAFFGQGTRLTVV.

This clone was picked up one time. The CDR3 loop reads CASSVAGAPYHGYTF. CDR3 DNA sequence: TGTGCCAGCAGCGTTGCAGGGGCCCCATATCATGGCTACACCTTC. The chain uses TRBV9 and TRBJ1-2, with D possibly TRBD1 on 6 matching bases. V was shortened by 2 bases and J by 6 bases, with 17 bases between the two germline ends. The germline CDR1 and CDR2 sequences are SGDLS and YYNGEE. This CDR3 has 15 residues.

V usage is TRBV28 and J usage is TRBJ2-6, with D perhaps given as TRBD1 or TRBD2 (5 bases each). CDR3 length: 16 amino acids. In germline, CDR1 is MDHEN, CDR2 SYDVKM. V dropped 7 bases and J dropped 0 bases, with 13 bases sitting between them. The CDR3 region has the DNA TGTGCCAGCACCCTCGGGGCCCTCTCTGGGGCCAACGTCCTGACTTTC. As protein: CASTLGALSGANVLTF.

V is TRBV18 and J is TRBJ2-3; no reliable D call. The CDR3 runs to 15 residues. CDR1 KGHSH and CDR2 LQKENI come from the germline V gene. V dropped 2 bases and J dropped 2 bases, with 11 bases sitting between them. Here the CDR3 DNA reads TGTGCCAGCTCACCAGTGGGAACCATCACAGATACGCAGTATTTT. Its protein is CASSPVGTITDTQYF.

This chain joins TRBV10-3 and TRBJ1-2; the match to TRBD1 covers 8 bases. CDR1 and CDR2 from the germline V gene are ENHRY and SYGVKD. The CDR3 consists of 13 residues. J was trimmed by 0 bases and V by 10 bases; bases with no gene match: 4. The CDR3 DNA follows: TGTGCCACCTCGACAGGGGCTAACTATGGCTACACCTTC. Its translation: CATSTGANYGYTF.

Only one count was recorded for this clone. The rearrangement uses TRBV7-2 and TRBJ2-1; D not certain. V lost 3 bases, J lost 10 bases, and 7 bases lay in between. The germline gives CDR1 SGHTA, CDR2 FQGNSA. This CDR3 comprises 11 residues. The CDR3 coding sequence is TGTGCCAGCAGCTTGTTCCAGGAGCAGTTCTTC. Protein product: CASSLFQEQFF.